A single sample gave rise to the 32 T cell receptor beta chains below, sequenced in a study of blood T cell repertoires in COVID-19. Clones were sequenced by immunoSEQ multiplex PCR, and TCRdb holds only the in-frame ones, with some missing. The table lists some 220,000 clones, about 93% of them singletons. The sequencing input was peripheral blood. These receptors originate from a young man with COVID-19, enrolled during active disease.

The gene calls are TRBV10-1 and TRBJ2-3; 8 bases map to TRBD2. J lost 4 bases, V lost 6 bases, and 12 bases had no gene match. Germline V gene lookup returns CDR1 WNHNN and CDR2 SYGVQD (reference sequence). CDR3 length equals 16 residues. The CDR3 DNA is TGCGCCAGCAGCGACTTTTTGCGGGGGGACCCAGATACGCAGTATTTT. It codes for CASSDFLRGDPDTQYF.

The chain is built from TRBV14 and TRBJ1-1; D is perhaps TRBD1 (6 bases). This CDR3 has 15 amino acids. Germline values: CDR1 SGHDN, CDR2 FVKESK. V lost 4 bases and J lost 0, with 12 bases in between. As DNA, the CDR3 is TGTGCCAGCAGCCCCCGGACAGAGATGAACACTGAAGCTTTCTTT. Amino acid sequence: CASSPRTEMNTEAFF.

J is TRBJ2-7 and V is TRBV3-1 (or the pseudogene TRBV3-2); 7 bases are shared with TRBD1. V shed 4 bases, J shed 3 bases, and the junction held 3 bases outside the gene matches. Germline loops: CDR1 LGHDT, CDR2 YNNKEL (reference sequence). The length of the CDR3 is 13 residues. CDR3 in amino acids: CASSRRDSYEQYF. CDR3 DNA sequence: TGTGCCAGCAGCCGCAGGGACAGCTACGAGCAGTACTTC.

The rearrangement uses TRBV6-2 or TRBV6-3 and TRBJ2-7; 8 nucleotides agree with TRBD1. This CDR3 region has 15 residues. CDR1 and CDR2 (germline): MNHEY, SVGEGT. J gave up 4 bases and V 0 bases, and 5 bases lay outside the gene matches. The CDR3 is CASSYSQGAGYEQYF. The CDR3 region has the DNA TGTGCCAGCAGTTACTCGCAGGGGGCGGGATACGAGCAGTACTTC.

The chain carries TRBV5-1 and TRBJ1-4, with 7 positions matching TRBD1. Trimming took 4 bases from V and 3 from J; bases not matched to a gene: 12. The CDR3 totals 17 residues. In germline, CDR1 is SGHRS, CDR2 YFSETQ. As DNA, the CDR3 is TGCGCCAGCAGCCAGCTACGACAGGGACGTTCTAATGAAAAACTGTTTTTT. As protein: CASSQLRQGRSNEKLFF.

The chain links TRBV6-5 to TRBJ1-1; TRBD1 is a possible D gene (6 bases). This CDR3 has 14 residues. The germline V and J ends were trimmed by 7 bases and 5 bases, with 17 bases remaining between them. Germline V gene data show CDR1 as MNHEY and CDR2 as SVGAGI. The CDR3 DNA reads TGTGCCAGCACTATAGGGGGAGGGGGTACTGAAGCTTTCTTT. It specifies CASTIGGGGTEAFF.

The chain couples TRBV5-1 to TRBJ1-2; weak D call: TRBD1 (6 bases). This CDR3 region has 13 residues. Germline-derived CDR1 and CDR2 are SGHRS and YFSETQ. The germline V and J ends were trimmed by 0 bases and 6 bases, with 9 bases remaining between them. CDR3 loop: CASSLVGAHGYTF. Here the CDR3 DNA reads TGCGCCAGCAGCTTGGTGGGGGCTCATGGCTACACCTTC.

The V gene is TRBV6-5, the J gene TRBJ2-7; perhaps TRBD2 as D (5 bases). Germline V lookup: CDR1 MNHEY, CDR2 SVGAGI. With 2 bases removed from V and 3 bases from J, the gap between germline ends came to 5 bases. The CDR3 spans 12 residues. The CDR3 loop reads CASSYEGYEQYF. The CDR3 DNA reads as TGTGCCAGCAGTTACGAGGGCTACGAGCAGTACTTC.

The chain is built from TRBV5-1 and TRBJ2-1; weak D call: TRBD2 (6 bases). The CDR3 covers 15 residues. The germline CDR1 and CDR2 sequences are SGHRS and YFSETQ. V was trimmed by 4 bases and J by 5 bases, leaving 16 bases between them. Written as DNA, the CDR3 is TGCGCCAGCAGCCCGCCGGGACTTTTCAACAATGAGCAGTTCTTC. This sequence encodes CASSPPGLFNNEQFF.

The chain recombines TRBV29-1 with TRBJ1-2; 7 nucleotides agree with TRBD1. The CDR3 loop spans 16 amino acids. CDR1 and CDR2 (germline): SQVTM, ANQGSEA. Unmatched junction bases numbered 17, after V lost 6 bases and J lost 4 bases. CDR3 sequence reads: CSVVRRQGRGSYGYTF. CDR3 in DNA: TGCAGCGTAGTCCGGAGACAGGGAAGGGGCTCCTATGGCTACACCTTC.

The gene calls are TRBV10-3 and TRBJ1-6; no firm D call. This CDR3 region has 14 residues. Between the trimmed V and J ends, which lost 6 bases and 5 bases, there was a span of 11 bases. In germline, CDR1 is ENHRY, CDR2 SYGVKD. The CDR3 loop reads CAIRGRYDNSPLHF. The CDR3 coding sequence is TGTGCCATCAGGGGGAGGTACGATAATTCACCCCTCCACTTT.

This clone was observed once. The J gene is TRBJ1-1, the V gene TRBV3-1 (or the pseudogene TRBV3-2); weak D call: TRBD1 (6 bases). The CDR3 loop spans 15 amino acids. The V end lost 4 bases, the J end lost 2 bases, and 14 bases lay between the germline ends. Germline CDR1 and CDR2: LGHDT and YNNKEL (reference sequence). The CDR3 region is CASSLGRGGNTEAFF. The CDR3 DNA sequence: TGTGCCAGCAGCCTCGGAAGGGGGGGCAACACTGAAGCTTTCTTT.

This rearrangement joins TRBV6-1 to TRBJ2-2; 9 nucleotides line up with TRBD2. V gave up 3 bases and J gave up 2 bases; unmatched junction bases: 10. The length of the CDR3 is 18 residues. Germline lookup yields CDR1 MNHNS and CDR2 SASEGT. CDR3 protein: CASSDLSAGGPNTGELFF. In DNA, the CDR3 is TGTGCCAGCAGTGATTTGTCGGCGGGGGGGCCTAACACCGGGGAGCTGTTTTTT.

The rearrangement links TRBV6-5 to TRBJ2-7, with a tentative D call TRBD1 (6 bases). The CDR3 runs 15 residues. The germline gives CDR1 MNHEY, CDR2 SVGAGI. Trimming cost V 0 bases and J 0 bases, with 9 bases left between them. CDR3 region: CASSYSGQLSYEQYF. For the CDR3, the DNA is TGTGCCAGCAGTTACTCAGGACAGCTCTCCTACGAGCAGTACTTC.

The chain uses TRBV20-1 and TRBJ1-2; TRBD1 matches at 7 bases. V trimming: 3 bases; J trimming: 8 bases; junction bases outside the gene matches: 6. CDR1 is DFQATT and CDR2 is SNEGSKA in the germline V gene (reference sequence). The CDR3 contains 12 residues. Here the CDR3 DNA reads TGCAGTGCTAGTTGGCAGGGGGGCGGCTACACCTTC. This translates into CSASWQGGGYTF.

V gene TRBV5-1 combines with J gene TRBJ1-6, with D unresolved. The V end was cut by 0 bases, the J end by 0 bases, with 10 bases between. Germline loops: CDR1 SGHRS, CDR2 YFSETQ. CDR3 length: 17 residues. CDR3 sequence: CASSLGGLDSYNSPLHF. The CDR3 bases are TGCGCCAGCAGCTTGGGAGGGTTGGACTCCTATAATTCACCCCTCCACTTT.

This clone was counted only a few times. The chain recombines TRBV27 with TRBJ1-6; D perhaps matches TRBD1 (5 bases). V lost 3 bases, J lost 10 bases, and 10 bases lay in between. CDR3 size: 13 residues. The germline V gene encodes CDR1 MNHEY and CDR2 SMNVEV (reference sequence). CDR3 amino acids: CASSFPGPSPLHF. The CDR3 DNA reads TGTGCCAGCAGTTTCCCAGGGCCCTCACCCCTCCACTTT.

The DNA for the CDR3 is TGTGCCATCAGTGGTACGGGACTAGCGGGGGGGACTTCCTACAATGAGCAGTTCTTC. This codes for CAISGTGLAGGTSYNEQFF. The chain combines TRBV10-3 with TRBJ2-1, with 16 bases aligning to TRBD2. The ends lost 4 bases at V and 1 base at J; junction bases unmatched: 7. CDR3 length equals 19 residues. Germline CDR1 and CDR2: ENHRY and SYGVKD.

The chain couples TRBV3-1 (or the pseudogene TRBV3-2) to TRBJ1-2; a weak D match, TRBD1 (5 bases). The CDR3 is 14 amino acids. V lost 6 bases to trimming and J lost 6 bases, with 17 bases between them. CDR1 is LGHDT, CDR2 YNNKEL, per germline (reference sequence). This CDR3 reads CASRPWMTDNGYTF. In DNA, the CDR3 is TGTGCCAGCAGGCCCTGGATGACAGACAATGGCTACACCTTC.

The chain employs TRBV19 and TRBJ2-3, with TRBD1 identical over 7 bases. The CDR3 contains 15 residues. V was clipped by 6 bases and J by 6 bases; unmatched bases: 12. Germline CDR1 and CDR2: LNHDA and SQIVND (reference sequence). In DNA, the CDR3 is TGTGCCAGTAGGGCCCTTGAGGGGGCCGGGGATACGCAGTATTTT. The encoded protein is CASRALEGAGDTQYF.

The chain has TRBV6-5 and TRBJ2-7; D not certain. CDR1 and CDR2 from the germline V gene are MNHEY and SVGAGI. This CDR3 is 16 amino acids long. V lost 2 bases and J lost 1, with 15 bases in between. The DNA for the CDR3 is TGTGCCAGCAGTTACAGCCGCGACACCCATTCCTACGAGCAGTACTTC. Translated: CASSYSRDTHSYEQYF.

This clone was seen once. J is TRBJ1-1 and V is TRBV11-3, with a weak D call TRBD1 (6 bases). This CDR3 region has 15 residues. V lost 5 bases, J lost 0 bases, and 13 bases lay in between. Germline CDR1 and CDR2: SGHNT and YENEEA. The CDR3 sequence: CASSPGGRMNTEAFF. In nucleotides, the CDR3 is TGTGCCAGCAGCCCGGGGGGGCGGATGAACACTGAAGCTTTCTTT.

The V gene is TRBV15, the J gene TRBJ1-1, with D hard to call. Germline CDR1 is LNHNV and CDR2 is YYDKDF (reference sequence). The CDR3 is 14 amino acids. V lost 6 bases and J 3 bases, leaving 14 bases between the germline ends. The CDR3 DNA reads TGTGCCACCAGGGGGAGCCTGAAGGACACTGAAGCTTTCTTT. Translated, it gives CATRGSLKDTEAFF.

V gene TRBV19 combines with J gene TRBJ1-2; D unclear. CDR3 length: 16 amino acids. Germline CDR1 LNHDA, CDR2 SQIVND (reference sequence). The ends were cut back, 6 bases at V and 7 bases at J, with 24 bases in the middle. This CDR3 reads CASSPTSHRGVPGYTF. CDR3 DNA: TGTGCCAGTAGCCCGACGAGTCATCGGGGAGTCCCTGGCTACACCTTC.

The genes are TRBV6-6 and TRBJ1-5; the match to TRBD1 covers 10 bases. The V gene's germline CDR1 is MNHNY and CDR2 SVGAGI (reference sequence). V gave up 5 bases and J gave up 0 bases; unmatched junction bases: 10. The CDR3 totals 18 residues. The CDR3 DNA sequence: TGTGCCAGCAGTCTTCCCGGGACAGGGGATTATAGCAATCAGCCCCAGCATTTT. The encoded protein is CASSLPGTGDYSNQPQHF.

V usage is TRBV6-2 or TRBV6-3 and J usage is TRBJ1-3; D ambiguous. Germline values: CDR1 MNHEY, CDR2 SVGEGT. The CDR3 totals 12 residues. Trimming shortened V by 4 bases and J by 9 bases, and 10 bases separated the two germline ends. CDR3 region: CASSSSRVTIYF. The CDR3 coding sequence is TGTGCCAGCAGTTCCTCTCGGGTCACCATATATTTT.

The V and J genes are TRBV25-1 and TRBJ1-4; no clear D gene. Germline assignment: CDR1 MGHDK and CDR2 SYGVNS. This CDR3 contains 13 residues. V shed 7 bases and J shed 6 bases, with 12 bases lying between them. CDR3 bases: TGTGCCAGCACCCACAGAAGATATGAAAAACTGTTTTTT. Protein: CASTHRRYEKLFF.

This chain joins TRBV4-1 and TRBJ1-2; possible D gene TRBD1, 5 bases. Trimming pared 4 bases from V and 5 bases from J, leaving 17 bases between. Germline CDR1 is MGHRA and CDR2 is YSYEKL. This CDR3 spans 15 amino acids. The CDR3 nucleotides are TGCGCCAGCAGCCCCCTCCGCCAGGGTCCGTATGGCTACACCTTC. Translated, it gives CASSPLRQGPYGYTF.

This chain links TRBV10-3 with TRBJ2-7, with D unresolved. V lost 8 bases and J lost 0, with 8 bases in between. Germline V gene data show CDR1 as ENHRY and CDR2 as SYGVKD. This CDR3 is 12 amino acids long. CDR3: CAISADSYEQYF. CDR3 bases: TGTGCCATCTCGGCGGACTCCTACGAGCAGTACTTC.

The chain joins TRBV7-2 to TRBJ1-6; perhaps TRBD1 as D (5 bases). V was trimmed by 5 bases and J by 4 bases, leaving 15 bases between them. The germline gives CDR1 SGHTA, CDR2 FQGNSA. The CDR3 spans 16 residues. The CDR3 DNA follows: TGTGCCAGCAGCCTTACTCGACAGAGATATAATTCACCCCTCCACTTT. It specifies CASSLTRQRYNSPLHF.

This chain connects TRBV6-5 to TRBJ2-1; 8 bases line up with TRBD2. The CDR3 is made up of 15 amino acids. V was clipped by 0 bases and J by 6 bases; unmatched bases: 4. CDR1 is MNHEY, CDR2 SVGAGI, per germline. CDR3 region: CASSYSGGVINEQFF. The CDR3 DNA follows: TGTGCCAGCAGTTACTCCGGGGGGGTCATCAATGAGCAGTTCTTC.

The chain couples TRBV4-1 to TRBJ1-3, with 11 nucleotides matching TRBD1. Trimming removed 1 base from V and 2 bases from J; junction bases left unmatched: 1. The CDR3 runs 16 residues. Germline V CDR1 and CDR2: MGHRA, YSYEKL. The CDR3 DNA sequence: TGCGCCAGCAGCCAAGGGGGACAGGGGGCTGGAAACACCATATATTTT. It specifies CASSQGGQGAGNTIYF.